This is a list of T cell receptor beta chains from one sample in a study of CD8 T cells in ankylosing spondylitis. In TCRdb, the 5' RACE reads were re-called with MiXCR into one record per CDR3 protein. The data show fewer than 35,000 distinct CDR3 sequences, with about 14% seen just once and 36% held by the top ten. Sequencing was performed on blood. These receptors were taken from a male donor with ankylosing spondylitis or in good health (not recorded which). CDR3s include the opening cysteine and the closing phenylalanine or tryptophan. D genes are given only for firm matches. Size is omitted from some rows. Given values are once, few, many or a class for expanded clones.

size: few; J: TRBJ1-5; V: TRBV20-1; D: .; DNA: TGCAGTGCTAGGCCCCGGGTCCGAGGGCAGCCCCAGCATTTT; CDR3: CSARPRVRGQPQHF
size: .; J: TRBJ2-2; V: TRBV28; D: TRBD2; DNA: TGTGCCAGCAGTTTCCAAGGGACTAGTACCGGGGAGCTGTTTTTT; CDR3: CASSFQGTSTGELFF
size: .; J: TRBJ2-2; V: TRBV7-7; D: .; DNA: TGTGCCAGCAGCCCATTACACGACACCGGGGAGCTGTTTTTT; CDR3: CASSPLHDTGELFF
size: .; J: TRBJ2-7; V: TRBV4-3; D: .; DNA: TGCGCCAGCAGCCAAGATCGGGGGCAGACCTACGAGCAGTACTTC; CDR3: CASSQDRGQTYEQYF
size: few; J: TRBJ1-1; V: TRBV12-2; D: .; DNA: TGTGCAAGTCGCCGGGACAGGGCTAACACTGAAGCTTTCTTT; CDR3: CASRRDRANTEAFF
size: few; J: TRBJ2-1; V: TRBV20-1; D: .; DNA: TGCAGTCGGGCCTCCTACAATGAGCAGTTCTTC; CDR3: CSRASYNEQFF
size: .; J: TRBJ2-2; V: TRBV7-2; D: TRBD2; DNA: TGTGCCAGCAGCCACGGGACTAGCGGGGGGGCCTACACCGGGGAGCTGTTTTTT; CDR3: CASSHGTSGGAYTGELFF
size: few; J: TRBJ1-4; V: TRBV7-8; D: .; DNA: TGTGCCAGCAGCTTAGCGAAATTATCCCGGCGACGTAATGAAAAACTGTTTTTT; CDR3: CASSLAKLSRRRNEKLFF
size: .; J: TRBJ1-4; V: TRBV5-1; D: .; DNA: TGCGCCAGCAGAGATCAGGGGAGGACTAATGAAAAACTGTTTTTT; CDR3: CASRDQGRTNEKLFF
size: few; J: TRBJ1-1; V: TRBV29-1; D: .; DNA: TGCAGCGTTGTTGAGGGCGCTGAAGCTTTCTTT; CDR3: CSVVEGAEAFF
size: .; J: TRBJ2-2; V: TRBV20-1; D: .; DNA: TGCAGTGCTAGGGGGGCCTACACCGGGGAGCTGTTTTTT; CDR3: CSARGAYTGELFF
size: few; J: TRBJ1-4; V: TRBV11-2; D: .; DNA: TGTGCCAGCAGCTTAAGGCATCATCAAGCTGAAAAACTGTTTTTT; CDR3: CASSLRHHQAEKLFF
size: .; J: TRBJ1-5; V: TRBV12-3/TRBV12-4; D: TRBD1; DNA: TGTGCCAGCAGTATCCAGGGGGGGAATCAGCCCCAGCATTTT; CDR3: CASSIQGGNQPQHF
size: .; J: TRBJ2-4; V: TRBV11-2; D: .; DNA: TGTGCCAGCAGCTCCCCCGGGGCCAAAAACATTCAGTACTTC; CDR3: CASSSPGAKNIQYF
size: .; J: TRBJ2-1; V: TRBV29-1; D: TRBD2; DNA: TGCAGCGTTGCGGGCGGGAGTGAGCAGTTCTTC; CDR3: CSVAGGSEQFF
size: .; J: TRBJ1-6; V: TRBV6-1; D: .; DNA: TGTGCCAGCAGTTTCGGGAGGGATAATTCACCCCTCCACTTT; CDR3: CASSFGRDNSPLHF
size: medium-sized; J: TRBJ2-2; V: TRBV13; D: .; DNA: TGTGCCAGCAGCTCAGGGGCGGGGAGCACCGGGGAGCTGTTTTTT; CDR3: CASSSGAGSTGELFF